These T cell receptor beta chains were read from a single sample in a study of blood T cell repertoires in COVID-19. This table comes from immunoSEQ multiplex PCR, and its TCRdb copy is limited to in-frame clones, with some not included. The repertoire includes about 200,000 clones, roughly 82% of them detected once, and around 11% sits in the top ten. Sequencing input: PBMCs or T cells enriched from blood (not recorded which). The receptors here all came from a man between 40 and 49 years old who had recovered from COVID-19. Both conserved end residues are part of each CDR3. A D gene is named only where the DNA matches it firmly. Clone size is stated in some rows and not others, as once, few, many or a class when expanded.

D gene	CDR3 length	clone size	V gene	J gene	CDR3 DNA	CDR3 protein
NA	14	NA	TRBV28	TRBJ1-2	TGTGCCAGCACCGAGTGGGGCGGCAACTATGGCTACACCTTC	CASTEWGGNYGYTF
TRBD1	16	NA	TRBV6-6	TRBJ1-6	TGTGCCAGCAGTTACAGGGGGCCTGATTATAATTCACCCCTCCACTTT	CASSYRGPDYNSPLHF
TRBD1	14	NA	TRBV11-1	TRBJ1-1	TGTGCCAGCAGCCGGACAGGGACGAGCACTGAAGCTTTCTTT	CASSRTGTSTEAFF
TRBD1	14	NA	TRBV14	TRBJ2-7	TGTGCCAGCAGCCCGGGACAGGGGACCTACGAGCAGTACTTC	CASSPGQGTYEQYF
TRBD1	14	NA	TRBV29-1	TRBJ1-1	TGCAGCGTGCAAAAAACAGGGGGCGGCACTGAAGCTTTCTTT	CSVQKTGGGTEAFF
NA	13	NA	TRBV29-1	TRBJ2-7	TGCAGCGTCCGGGACTCCCGATCCTACGAGCAGTACTTC	CSVRDSRSYEQYF
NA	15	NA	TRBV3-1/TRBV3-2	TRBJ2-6	TGTGCCAGCAGCCCGCCCGGGTCTGGGGCCAACGTCCTGACTTTC	CASSPPGSGANVLTF
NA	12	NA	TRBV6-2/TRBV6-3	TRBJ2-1	TGTGCCAGCAGTTACGGGTGGGCAGAGCAGTTCTTC	CASSYGWAEQFF
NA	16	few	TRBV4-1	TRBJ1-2	TGCGCCAGCAGCCAGGTATGGACATCCACTAACTATGGCTACACCTTC	CASSQVWTSTNYGYTF
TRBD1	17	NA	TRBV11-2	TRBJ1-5	TGTGCCAGCAGCTTAGCATTAGGGACAGGGGAGAATCAGCCCCAGCATTTT	CASSLALGTGENQPQHF
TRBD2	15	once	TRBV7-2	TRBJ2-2	TGTGCCAGCACTGGACTAGCGGGAGATACCGGGGAGCTGTTTTTT	CASTGLAGDTGELFF
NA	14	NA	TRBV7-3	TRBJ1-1	TGTGCCAGCAGCCCCCAGGGGTGGGACACTGAAGCTTTCTTT	CASSPQGWDTEAFF
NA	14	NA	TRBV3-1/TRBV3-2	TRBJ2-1	TGTGCCAGCAGCCAAGAGGGGGGATCCCATGAGCAGTTCTTC	CASSQEGGSHEQFF
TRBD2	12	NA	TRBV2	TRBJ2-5	TGTGCCAGCAGACTAGCGGGGGAGACCCAGTACTTC	CASRLAGETQYF
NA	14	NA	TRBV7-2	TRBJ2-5	TGTGCCAGCAGCTTGAGCAGGGATGTGGAGACCCAGTACTTC	CASSLSRDVETQYF
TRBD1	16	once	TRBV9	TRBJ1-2	TGTGCCAGCAGCGTAAGACCGGGACAGCCCAACTATGGCTACACCTTC	CASSVRPGQPNYGYTF
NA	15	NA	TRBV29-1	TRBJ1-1	TGCAGCGTTGGGGGCTTAGGGGGAGTGGACACTGAAGCTTTCTTT	CSVGGLGGVDTEAFF
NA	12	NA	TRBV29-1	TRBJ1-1	TGCAGCGTTGATGACGGGGACTCTGAAGCTTTCTTT	CSVDDGDSEAFF
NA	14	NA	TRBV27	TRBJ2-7	TGTGCCAGCAGTTTATCGGGCCCGTGGAACGAGCAGTACTTC	CASSLSGPWNEQYF
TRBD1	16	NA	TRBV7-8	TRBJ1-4	TGTGCCAGCAGCTTGGGAGGGGGACAGGGGTACGAAAAACTGTTTTTT	CASSLGGGQGYEKLFF
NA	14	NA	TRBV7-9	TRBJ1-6	TGTGCCAGCAGCTTAGAGACAGATAATTCACCCCTCCACTTT	CASSLETDNSPLHF
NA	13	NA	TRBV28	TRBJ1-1	TGTGCCAGCAGTTTACCAGGGATAACTGAAGCTTTCTTT	CASSLPGITEAFF
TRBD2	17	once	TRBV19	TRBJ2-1	TGTGCCAGTAGTAGGACTAGCGGGAGGGCCTCCTACAATGAGCAGTTCTTC	CASSRTSGRASYNEQFF
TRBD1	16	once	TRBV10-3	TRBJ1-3	TGTGCCATCAGTGGGGGACAGGACTACTCTGGAAACACCATATATTTT	CAISGGQDYSGNTIYF
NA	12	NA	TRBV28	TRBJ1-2	TGTGCCAGCAGTTTGGCAAACTATGGCTACACCTTC	CASSLANYGYTF
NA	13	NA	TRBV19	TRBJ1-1	TGTGCCAGTAGTTTCCTGGGTGCGGCTGAAGCTTTCTTT	CASSFLGAAEAFF
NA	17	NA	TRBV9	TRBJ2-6	TGTGCCAGCAGCGTAGAACAAATAGCCTCTGGGGCCAACGTCCTGACTTTC	CASSVEQIASGANVLTF
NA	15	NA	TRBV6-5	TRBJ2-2	TGTGCCAGCAGTTACTTACGCAGATACACCGGGGAGCTGTTTTTT	CASSYLRRYTGELFF
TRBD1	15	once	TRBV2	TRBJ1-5	TGTGCCAGCAGTTTGGACAGGGTCGGTAATCAGCCCCAGCATTTT	CASSLDRVGNQPQHF
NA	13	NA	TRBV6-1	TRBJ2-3	TGTGCCAGCAGTGGAGCCAGGACAGATACGCAGTATTTT	CASSGARTDTQYF
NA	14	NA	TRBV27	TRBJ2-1	TGTGCCAGCAGTTTCCATAGTTCCTACAATGAGCAGTTCTTC	CASSFHSSYNEQFF
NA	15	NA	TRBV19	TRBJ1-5	TGTGCCAGTAGTATTCGATCAGATAGCAATCAGCCCCAGCATTTT	CASSIRSDSNQPQHF
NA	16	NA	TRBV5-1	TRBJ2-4	TGCGCCAGCAGCCCAGGGCCGGGGGTCAACAAAAACATTCAGTACTTC	CASSPGPGVNKNIQYF
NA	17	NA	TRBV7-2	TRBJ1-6	TGTGCCAGCAGCTTAGTTGGGGGGAGCTCCTATAATTCACCCCTCCACTTT	CASSLVGGSSYNSPLHF
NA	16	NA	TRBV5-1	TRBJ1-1	TGCGCCAGCAGCTTGGACAGGGTGGGCATGAACACTGAAGCTTTCTTT	CASSLDRVGMNTEAFF
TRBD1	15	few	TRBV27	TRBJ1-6	TGTGCCAGCAGCCCCGCGACAGGGGGAAATTCACCCCTCCACTTT	CASSPATGGNSPLHF
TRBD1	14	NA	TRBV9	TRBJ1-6	TGTGCCAGCAGCGTGAGACAGGGAAATTCACCCCTCCACTTT	CASSVRQGNSPLHF
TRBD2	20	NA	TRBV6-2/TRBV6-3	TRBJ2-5	TGTGCCAGCAGTTATGACTTATTGGACGAGCGGGAGCCGGACTGGGAGACCCAGTACTTC	CASSYDLLDEREPDWETQYF
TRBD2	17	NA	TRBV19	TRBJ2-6	TGTGCCAGTAGTACCTTAGCGGGGACCTCTGGGGCCAACGTCCTGACTTTC	CASSTLAGTSGANVLTF
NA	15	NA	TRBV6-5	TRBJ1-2	TGTGCCAGCAGTTACTCGTCGGCAGGGTACTATGGCTACACCTTC	CASSYSSAGYYGYTF
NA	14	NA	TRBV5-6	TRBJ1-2	TGTGCCAGCAGGCAGACCGGGGTGGACTATGGCTACACCTTC	CASRQTGVDYGYTF